This T cell receptor (beta chain) is from a study of shared clonotypes between healthy human individuals. Generated by immunoSEQ multiplex PCR, the TCRdb table keeps only in-frame clones and is missing some. The profile shows tens of thousands of clones, under 65% of them singletons. The CDR3 contains 15 residues. With V trimmed by 3 bases and J by 4 bases, 8 bases remained unmatched. CDR1 and CDR2 from the germline V gene are SGHRS and YFSETQ. Sequencing was carried out using memory CD8+ T cells sorted from blood. The subset here: CD45RO+ cells pooled with CCR7-negative TemRA cells. The J gene is TRBJ2-5, the V gene TRBV5-1; TRBD1 aligns across 8 bases. This sequence originates from a man younger than 40 in good health. CDR3 in amino acids: CASSSNTGGGETQYF. CDR3 DNA sequence: TGCGCCAGCAGCTCTAATACAGGGGGTGGAGAGACCCAGTACTTC.